The rows below give T cell receptor beta chains drawn from one sample of a study of blood T cell repertoires in COVID-19. Only in-frame clones appear in the TCRdb table, and some are missing; sequencing was by immunoSEQ multiplex PCR. The sample holds approximately 460,000 clones, approximately 92% seen once. Source material: peripheral blood. These receptor sequences come from a man between 18 and 29 years old with COVID-19, enrolled during active disease. Each CDR3 is given with its conserved first and last residue. Each record gives: J gene, D gene, clone size, V gene, CDR3 DNA, CDR3 protein. D genes are given only for firm matches. A clone size is listed for some rows: how often the clone was seen (once, few, many), or a class if it is expanded.

>TRBJ2-7|TRBD2|few|TRBV9
TGTGCCAGCAGCGTCAGAAGTAGCGGGAGCGATGGCGAGCAGTACTTC
CASSVRSSGSDGEQYF
>TRBJ2-3|-|-|TRBV27
TGTGCCAGCAGTTTAAACAGGGATTATAGCACAGATACGCAGTATTTT
CASSLNRDYSTDTQYF
>TRBJ2-1|-|-|TRBV29-1
TGCAGCGTTGGAATGTTCGGGATTTACAATGAGCAGTTCTTC
CSVGMFGIYNEQFF
>TRBJ2-3|TRBD2|-|TRBV5-1
TGCGCCAGCAGCATAGGGACTAGCGGGAGTTTGGATACGCAGTATTTT
CASSIGTSGSLDTQYF
>TRBJ1-1|TRBD1|once|TRBV5-1
TGCGCCAGCAGCTTGGAAGGGACAGGGGGCACTGAAGCTTTCTTT
CASSLEGTGGTEAFF
>TRBJ2-7|-|-|TRBV7-8
TGTGCCAGCAGCTTAGGAGTTATGGAGGAGCAGTACTTC
CASSLGVMEEQYF
>TRBJ1-5|TRBD1|-|TRBV10-2
TGCGCCAGCAGTGAGTCGAGACAGGGGGGCCAGCCCCAGCATTTT
CASSESRQGGQPQHF
>TRBJ2-7|TRBD1|few|TRBV11-2
TGTGCCAGCAGCGAAGGGACAGGCGCCTACGAGCAGTACTTC
CASSEGTGAYEQYF
>TRBJ1-2|-|-|TRBV5-4
TGTGCCAGCAGCTTCGTAGAATCAGGTCATGGCTACACCTTC
CASSFVESGHGYTF
>TRBJ1-1|-|-|TRBV4-1
TGCGCCAGCAGCCAGGCCGGAGGAAACACTGAAGCTTTCTTT
CASSQAGGNTEAFF
>TRBJ1-1|-|-|TRBV5-1
TGCGTCAGCAGTGTATCAGGGTATACTGAAGCTTTCTTT
CVSSVSGYTEAFF
>TRBJ2-2|-|-|TRBV20-1
TGCAGTGCCCAGGGGGGCGGGGAGCTGTTTTTT
CSAQGGGELFF
>TRBJ1-4|-|-|TRBV2
TGTGCCAGCAGTGTACGACCCGAGGATGAAAAACTGTTTTTT
CASSVRPEDEKLFF
>TRBJ1-2|-|-|TRBV7-3
TGTGCCAGCAGCCCGGGATTCCAAACGGAAGGCTACACCTTC
CASSPGFQTEGYTF
>TRBJ1-4|-|-|TRBV15
TGTGCCACCAGCCGAACAGGGCTCGGGGAAAAACTGTTTTTT
CATSRTGLGEKLFF
>TRBJ2-3|-|once|TRBV11-2
TGTGCCAGCAGCTTCGCGGCGGGCCGGGCAGATACGCAGTATTTT
CASSFAAGRADTQYF
>TRBJ1-4|-|-|TRBV19
TGTGCCAGTAGTATTCTAATCCCGAGTGAAAAACTGTTTTTT
CASSILIPSEKLFF
>TRBJ1-4|-|once|TRBV9
TGTGCCAGCAGCCCAGCAACTAATGAAAAACTGTTTTTT
CASSPATNEKLFF
>TRBJ2-1|TRBD1|few|TRBV5-1
TGCGCCAGCAGCTTGGGACAGGGAGCTTACAATGAGCAGTTCTTC
CASSLGQGAYNEQFF
>TRBJ2-5|TRBD1|-|TRBV2
TGTGCCAGCAGTGATCAGGGACAGGCCTCCGAGACCCAGTACTTC
CASSDQGQASETQYF
>TRBJ1-1|TRBD1|-|TRBV5-1
TGCGCCACCTTAGAGGGACAGGGAACTGAAGCTTTCTTT
CATLEGQGTEAFF
>TRBJ2-1|-|-|TRBV5-1
TGCGCCAGCAGCTTGGTTCACGGTTCCAACAATGAGCAGTTCTTC
CASSLVHGSNNEQFF
>TRBJ2-1|-|-|TRBV3-1/TRBV3-2
TGTGCCAGCAGCCTACAGGGCGGTGAGCAGTTCTTC
CASSLQGGEQFF
>TRBJ2-2|-|-|TRBV18
TGTGCCAGCTCACGAACGACCGGGGGAACCGGGGAGCTGTTTTTT
CASSRTTGGTGELFF
>TRBJ1-2|TRBD1|-|TRBV3-1/TRBV3-2
TGTGCCAGCAGCCAGTCCGCCGGGACAGGGAGGGGAAGAGGCTACACCTTC
CASSQSAGTGRGRGYTF
>TRBJ2-2|TRBD2|-|TRBV7-6
TGTGCCAGCAGCCCGCGCACTAGCGGGGGGGCGTACGGGGAGCTGTTTTTT
CASSPRTSGGAYGELFF
>TRBJ2-3|TRBD2|-|TRBV5-4
TGTGCCAGCAGCTTGCGGACTAGCGGGGGGCGGGGAGATACGCAGTATTTT
CASSLRTSGGRGDTQYF
>TRBJ1-6|-|-|TRBV19
TGTGCCAGTAGTTCGGGATTTGGTTCACCCCTCCACTTT
CASSSGFGSPLHF
>TRBJ2-3|-|-|TRBV24-1
TGTGCCACCAGTGATCCAGCGGGCTCAGATACGCAGTATTTT
CATSDPAGSDTQYF
>TRBJ2-1|TRBD2|-|TRBV9
TGTGCCAGCAGCGCGTCCGCTCCGGGACTAGGGGGAGGGAAGCAGTTCTTC
CASSASAPGLGGGKQFF
>TRBJ2-1|TRBD1|-|TRBV7-8
TGTGCCAGCAGCTTCCGGGACAGGATATACAATGAGCAGTTCTTC
CASSFRDRIYNEQFF
>TRBJ1-1|TRBD1|few|TRBV3-1/TRBV3-2
TGTGCCAGCAGCCGGCACAGGGGTCCAACTGAAGCTTTCTTT
CASSRHRGPTEAFF
>TRBJ1-5|TRBD1|-|TRBV6-1
TGTGCCAGCAGTGAAAGGGACAGGGGCCATCAGCCCCAGCATTTT
CASSERDRGHQPQHF
>TRBJ2-3|TRBD2|-|TRBV2
TGTGCCAGCAGTAGGACTAGCGGGATCCCAGATACGCAGTATTTT
CASSRTSGIPDTQYF
>TRBJ1-3|-|few|TRBV3-1/TRBV3-2
TGTGCCAGCAGCCGTGGGGAGAACTCTGGAAACACCATATATTTT
CASSRGENSGNTIYF
>TRBJ2-1|TRBD2|-|TRBV5-1
TGCGCCAGCAGCTTGGCTCTTGCGCGGGAGCGTGAGCAGTTCTTC
CASSLALAREREQFF
>TRBJ2-7|TRBD1|once|TRBV19
TGTGCCAGTAGTACCCACAGACAGGGTTGGGAGCAGTACTTC
CASSTHRQGWEQYF
>TRBJ2-1|-|-|TRBV10-2
TGCGCCAGCAGTGTTCTGTACAGGGACAATGAGCAGTTCTTC
CASSVLYRDNEQFF
>TRBJ2-5|-|-|TRBV11-2
TGTGCCAGCAGCTTATGGGCCGGAGAGACCCAGTACTTC
CASSLWAGETQYF
>TRBJ1-2|TRBD1|-|TRBV6-2/TRBV6-3
TGTGCCAGCAGCGACACTCCGGACAGGTTGGTGTATGGCTACACCTTC
CASSDTPDRLVYGYTF
>TRBJ2-4|TRBD1|-|TRBV2
TGTGCCAGCAGTAAGGGGGGACAGGGGAGGGTTCAGTACTTC
CASSKGGQGRVQYF
>TRBJ2-5|-|-|TRBV6-5
TGTGCCACGGGTGTGGCTATTCAAGAGACCCAGTACTTC
CATGVAIQETQYF
>TRBJ2-7|-|-|TRBV27
TGTGCCAGCAGTCCCGCGTATGAGGCAGAGCAGTACTTC
CASSPAYEAEQYF
>TRBJ2-7|-|-|TRBV2
TGTGCCAGCAATCCTAAAGGTGGGCAGACCTACGAGCAGTACTTC
CASNPKGGQTYEQYF